This TCR beta chain was sequenced during a study of identical twins. Study results and caveats: Cord blood beta clonotypes present at high abundance carried fewer insertions; no such pattern appeared in memory repertoires. Among beta out-of-frame sequences, excess sharing between twins appeared weaker.

A remark on this clonotype: Antigen specificity is unknown.

Looked up from germline, CDR1 is DFQATT and CDR2 is SNEGSKA (reference sequence). This CDR3 has 16 residues. V was cut by 0 bases and J by 11 bases, with 23 bases left in between. TCRdb redid the calling of the 5' RACE reads with MiXCR, one entry per CDR3 protein. The sample lists 300,000 to 400,000 distinct CDR3 sequences; around 9.7% were seen once. Specimen: naive T cells sorted from blood. This sequence was found in a woman aged 45-65 years in good health. The J gene is TRBJ2-4, the V gene TRBV20-1, with D possibly TRBD2 on 6 matching bases. DNA of the CDR3: TGCAGTGCTAGAGATCTCCCGGGACTCCCACCGTCGGTTCAGTACTTC. Translating gives CSARDLPGLPPSVQYF.